Sequencing of this TCR beta chain was carried out in a study of spatial heterogeneity in lung cancer. The sample's time point: sample taken at primary tumor resection. No cells were sorted before sequencing. The whole RNA sequenced was extracted from tumor, nontumor lung or frozen PBMC. This clonotype showed up many times. TCRdb reprocessed the 5' RACE reads via MiXCR and lists one record per CDR3 protein. The table includes about 92,000 distinct CDR3 sequences, more than 10% detected once. The germline V gene has CDR1 LGHNA and CDR2 YSLEER. The CDR3 runs 16 residues. Trimming at V came to 2 bases and at J to 2 bases, leaving 6 bases not matched to a gene.

J is TRBJ2-3 and V is TRBV4-3; 8 bases are a match to TRBD2. The receptor comes from a male donor with early-stage non-small cell lung cancer. The sample here was PBMCs, taken at surgery. Here the CDR3 DNA reads TGCGCCAGCAGCCAAAATTTAGCGGGAAACACAGATACGCAGTATTTT. It yields the protein CASSQNLAGNTDTQYF.